This T cell receptor beta chain was observed in a study of cytomegalovirus exposure and HLA in healthy donors. Findings and limits, study-wide: Earlier analysis yielded a pattern in which most TCR beta V segments were productive about 90% or about 30% of the time.

As for this clone: Its antigen remains unidentified.

Researchers ran the PCR with 60 Vbeta and 13 Jbeta primers. Clones were read by immunoSEQ multiplex PCR, and TCRdb kept only the in-frame ones, dropping some. The sample shows under 150,000 clones, around 82% of them seen only once. This CDR3 is built from 12 residues. CDR1 and CDR2 (germline): SGHTA, FQGNSA. V shed 11 bases, J shed 8 bases, and the junction held 11 bases outside the gene matches. The sample taken for sequencing was PBMCs. This chain uses TRBV7-2 with TRBJ1-2; 7 bases line up with TRBD1. This TCR was sampled from a man in his forties or fifties in good health and CMV-seropositive. CDR3 in DNA: TGTGCCGGACGGACAGGTCCGTCGGGCTACACCTTC. It specifies CAGRTGPSGYTF.